This TCR beta chain was retrieved from a study of cytomegalovirus exposure and HLA in healthy donors. Findings and caveats of the study: Presence/absence comparisons presumed near-even sequencing depth among donors.

In the case of this clone: As yet, its antigen is unknown.

With 3 bases clipped from V and 9 bases from J, the junction kept 9 bases outside the gene matches. Germline values: CDR1 LGHNT, CDR2 FRNRAP. CDR3 length: 14 amino acids. The PCR ran on 60 Vbeta and 13 Jbeta primers. TCRdb's table, derived via immunoSEQ multiplex PCR, lists solely in-frame clones and lacks some. The sample gives 100,000 or so clones, about 75% of which show up once; 11% to 15% is in the top ten. The source material was PBMCs. The sequence was collected from a male donor in good health and CMV-seropositive. The chain carries TRBV12-5 and TRBJ2-3; 7 bases are shared with TRBD2. CDR3 DNA: TGTGCTAGTGGTTTAGGTTCGCGGGGGAGGACGCAGTATTTT. As protein: CASGLGSRGRTQYF.